Listed here are 21 T cell receptor beta chains from one sample, sequenced in a study of blood T cell repertoires in COVID-19. Libraries were prepared by immunoSEQ multiplex PCR; TCRdb keeps only in-frame clonotypes and omits some of them. The repertoire holds about 100,000 clones, with approximately 80% as singletons. The specimen was peripheral blood. Receptors were obtained from a man between 65 and 85 years old with active or convalescent COVID-19.

The V and J genes are TRBV19 and TRBJ2-1, with 10 bases matching TRBD2. The CDR3 extends over 15 amino acids. CDR1 and CDR2 (germline): LNHDA, SQIVND (reference sequence). Trimming at V came to 11 bases and at J to 5 bases, leaving 12 bases not matched to a gene. CDR3 nucleotide sequence: TGTGCCTGCGAGGGGGAGCGGGAGGGAGACAATGAGCAGTTCTTC. Its protein product is CACEGEREGDNEQFF.

V and J are TRBV6-1 and TRBJ1-1; D possibly corresponds to TRBD1 (5 bases). The ends were cut back, 2 bases at V and 8 bases at J, with 9 bases in the middle. Germline lookup yields CDR1 MNHNS and CDR2 SASEGT. The CDR3 contains 12 residues. The CDR3 here is CASSESRGEAFF. CDR3 nucleotide sequence: TGTGCCAGCAGTGAAAGCCGGGGGGAAGCTTTCTTT.

This clone was observed once. The chain employs TRBV4-2 and TRBJ2-1; 7 bases agree with TRBD1. From germline, CDR1 is LGHNA and CDR2 YNFKEQ. The V gene end was trimmed by 3 bases and the J gene end by 1 base; junction bases not matched to a gene: 9. This CDR3 has 17 amino acids. CDR3 in DNA: TGTGCCAGCAGCCAGTCTCGACAGGGAAGTTCCTACAATGAGCAGTTCTTC. It translates to CASSQSRQGSSYNEQFF.

By sample fraction, this clone is medium-sized. The chain carries TRBV25-1 and TRBJ1-6; TRBD1 is a possible D gene (6 bases). The CDR3 extends over 14 amino acids. Trimming stripped 5 bases from V and 9 bases from J, with 14 bases between. The V gene's germline CDR1 is MGHDK and CDR2 SYGVNS. As DNA, the CDR3 is TGTGCCAGCAGTACAGGGAGAGAAGCTTCACCCCTCCACTTT. This codes for CASSTGREASPLHF.

The V gene is TRBV19, the J gene TRBJ2-6; TRBD1 agrees at 9 bases. The germline CDR1 and CDR2 sequences are LNHDA and SQIVND (reference sequence). The junction had 9 bases not matched to a gene; V was cut back by 5 bases and J by 1 base. The length of the CDR3 is 18 residues. The CDR3 protein is CASSPTGTGWSGANVLTF. The CDR3 DNA is TGTGCCAGTAGTCCCACCGGGACAGGGTGGTCTGGGGCCAACGTCCTGACTTTC.

V and J are TRBV19 and TRBJ2-1, with TRBD2 matching 7 bases. The CDR3 consists of 14 residues. The V segment lost 1 base and the J segment 9 bases; nucleotides outside the gene matches: 6. Germline V gene lookup returns CDR1 LNHDA and CDR2 SQIVND (reference sequence). The DNA of the CDR3 is TGTGCCAGTAGTATAGGCCAGGGCGGGGGTGAGCAGTTCTTC. This codes for CASSIGQGGGEQFF. Looking up the rest from reference TRBV19 and TRBJ2-1 gives the full variable domain: DGGITQSPKYLFRKEGQNVTLSCEQNLNHDAMYWYRQDPGQGLRLIYYSQIVNDFQKGDIAEGYSVSREKKESFPLTVTSAQKNPTAFYLCASSIGQGGGEQFFGPGTRLTVL.

The chain is built from TRBV29-1 and TRBJ1-1; no clear D. CDR3 length: 11 amino acids. V was trimmed by 5 bases and J by 11 bases, leaving 15 bases between them. The germline gives CDR1 SQVTM, CDR2 ANQGSEA. CDR3 coding DNA: TGCAGCGTTATTCCTGAGCAAATGGCTTTCTTT. Encoded protein: CSVIPEQMAFF.

This clone was seen a handful of times. The chain uses TRBV18 and TRBJ1-2, with a tentative D call TRBD1 (5 bases). The CDR3 has 13 residues. Trimming shortened V by 2 bases and J by 4 bases, and 8 bases separated the two germline ends. Germline values: CDR1 KGHSH, CDR2 LQKENI. CDR3 region: CASSPKGPYGYTF. The CDR3 nucleotides are TGTGCCAGCTCACCAAAGGGGCCCTATGGCTACACCTTC.

The chain couples TRBV7-2 to TRBJ1-2; 7 bases align to TRBD1. The germline gives CDR1 SGHTA, CDR2 FQGNSA. J lost 3 bases, V lost 1 base, and 2 bases had no gene match. This CDR3 has 14 residues. The CDR3 reads CASSLVGTDYGYTF. The DNA of the CDR3 is TGTGCCAGCAGCTTAGTCGGGACAGACTATGGCTACACCTTC.

This clone has only a few counts. The chain employs TRBV28 and TRBJ2-7; D possibly corresponds to TRBD1 (5 bases). The germline V gene has CDR1 MDHEN and CDR2 SYDVKM. Between the trimmed V and J ends, which lost 3 bases and 0 bases, there was a span of 12 bases. The length of the CDR3 is 15 residues. The CDR3 loop is CASSLITGTSYEQYF. DNA for the CDR3: TGTGCCAGCAGTTTGATAACAGGAACCTCCTACGAGCAGTACTTC.

This clone was detected only once. This chain connects TRBV16 to TRBJ1-1; TRBD1 matches at 8 bases. This CDR3 spans 17 amino acids. The V gene end was trimmed by 4 bases and the J gene end by 0 bases; junction bases not matched to a gene: 10. CDR1 KGHSY and CDR2 FQNENV come from the germline V gene. For the CDR3, the DNA is TGTGCCAGCAGCCCCCTATCTAAGACAGGGGTGAACACTGAAGCTTTCTTT. It translates to CASSPLSKTGVNTEAFF.

The chain couples TRBV9 to TRBJ2-2; D not resolved. The CDR3 has 14 residues. CDR1 is SGDLS, CDR2 YYNGEE, per germline. V was clipped by 2 bases and J by 4 bases, with 9 bases between them. CDR3 in amino acids: CASSVLDSTGELFF. The CDR3 DNA reads TGTGCCAGCAGCGTGCTAGATTCCACCGGGGAGCTGTTTTTT.

This clone came up many times. The J gene is TRBJ1-2, the V gene TRBV6-6; D is unresolved. V was clipped by 1 base and J by 1 base, with 7 bases between them. From germline, CDR1 is MNHNY and CDR2 SVGAGI (reference sequence). There are 14 residues in the CDR3. As DNA, the CDR3 is TGTGCCAGCAGTTACTATTCAGATAACTATGGCTACACCTTC. It encodes CASSYYSDNYGYTF.

The J gene is TRBJ2-3, the V gene TRBV4-2, with 8 bases identical to TRBD2. The CDR3 runs to 16 residues. Germline-derived CDR1 and CDR2 are LGHNA and YNFKEQ. After removal of 1 base from V and 3 bases from J, the junction contained 6 bases not matched to a gene. CDR3 nucleotide sequence: TGTGCCAGCAGCCAAGTGAAGGCGGGGGGAACAGATACGCAGTATTTT. Its protein product is CASSQVKAGGTDTQYF.

The gene calls are TRBV2 and TRBJ2-1; 12 positions agree with TRBD2. V lost 6 bases, J lost 8 bases, and 5 bases stayed unmatched. Germline V gene data show CDR1 as SNHLY and CDR2 as FYNNEI. The CDR3 has 14 amino acids. CDR3 protein: CASSLGLAGYEQFF. The CDR3, as DNA: TGTGCCAGCAGCCTGGGACTAGCGGGTTATGAGCAGTTCTTC.

This chain links TRBV2 with TRBJ1-5; 8 positions match TRBD1. There are 13 residues in the CDR3. V was clipped by 7 bases and J by 2 bases; unmatched bases: 1. Germline V gene sequence: CDR1 SNHLY, CDR2 FYNNEI. DNA of the CDR3: TGTGCCAGCAAGGGACAGGGCAATCAGCCCCAGCATTTT. Amino acid sequence: CASKGQGNQPQHF.

The chain employs TRBV5-4 and TRBJ2-2; 7 nucleotides align to TRBD1. J lost 6 bases, V lost 2 bases, and 7 bases had no gene match. The CDR3 is 15 residues long. The germline V gene has CDR1 SGHNT and CDR2 YYREEE (reference sequence). The DNA of the CDR3 is TGTGCCAGCAGCTTCTCGACAGGGAGCCCCGGGGAGCTGTTTTTT. This encodes CASSFSTGSPGELFF. The full variable domain, its missing parts supplied by reference TRBV5-4 and TRBJ2-2, is ETGVTQSPTHLIKTRGQQVTLRCSSQSGHNTVSWYQQALGQGPQFIFQYYREEENGRGNFPPRFSGLQFPNYSSELNVNALELDDSALYLCASSFSTGSPGELFFGEGSRLTVL.

The chain joins TRBV5-5 to TRBJ1-1, with D unclear. The CDR3 runs 14 residues. V lost 10 bases, J lost 1 base, and 17 bases lay in between. Germline loops: CDR1 SGHKS, CDR2 YYEKEE (reference sequence). The CDR3, as DNA: TGTGCCGAGGGAACCGAGACAAAGAACACTGAAGCTTTCTTT. It is translated as CAEGTETKNTEAFF.

This rearrangement joins TRBV19 to TRBJ2-6; 11 bases map to TRBD2. The CDR3 consists of 17 residues. Trimming cost V 6 bases and J 0 bases; bases outside gene matches: 4. In germline, CDR1 is LNHDA, CDR2 SQIVND (reference sequence). Here the CDR3 reads CASSSSGRISGANVLTF. The CDR3 DNA reads as TGTGCCAGTAGCTCTAGCGGGAGGATCTCTGGGGCCAACGTCCTGACTTTC.

The chain's CDR3 is CATGQGALLNYGYTF. The CDR3 nucleotides are TGTGCCACGGGACAGGGGGCGCTCCTTAATTATGGCTACACCTTC. The chain uses TRBV6-5 and TRBJ1-2, with 12 positions matching TRBD1. The CDR3 is made up of 15 amino acids. Germline CDR1 is MNHEY and CDR2 is SVGAGI. With V trimmed by 10 bases and J by 5 bases, 11 bases remained unmatched.

This clone was seen just once. The V gene is TRBV2, the J gene TRBJ1-4, with 9 bases identical to TRBD1. Germline CDR1 SNHLY, CDR2 FYNNEI. The CDR3 runs 15 residues. The J segment lost 11 bases and the V segment lost 4 bases, leaving 11 bases of the junction unmatched. CDR3 bases: TGTGCCAGCAGTGTCGGGACAGGGAGTTTCGAGAAACTGTTTTTT. It yields the protein CASSVGTGSFEKLFF.